These 17 T cell receptor beta chains were all obtained from the same sample, sequenced in a study of identical twins. MiXCR, run by TCRdb on the 5' RACE reads, gives a single entry per CDR3 protein. The profile shows more than 400,000 distinct CDR3 sequences, 13% to 15% of them singletons. The same data also went into a second study, on yellow fever vaccine responses in identical twins.

The source material was CD4+ T cells sorted from blood. The source of these receptors is a woman aged 18-29 years in good health.

This rearrangement joins TRBV2 to TRBJ2-5; D is possibly TRBD2 (6 bases). Trimming pared 2 bases from V and 2 bases from J, leaving 12 bases between. The CDR3 totals 15 residues. Germline values: CDR1 SNHLY, CDR2 FYNNEI. DNA of the CDR3: TGTGCCAGCAGTGAATGGGGGGTACCACAAGAGACCCAGTACTTC. It is translated as CASSEWGVPQETQYF.

This clonotype has only a few counts. The rearrangement joins TRBV11-3 to TRBJ2-1; the D gene is possibly TRBD2 (5 bases). The CDR3 is 15 amino acids. The germline V and J ends were trimmed by 3 bases and 4 bases, with 13 bases remaining between them. Looked up from germline, CDR1 is SGHNT and CDR2 is YENEEA. The CDR3 spells CASSFSERSYNEQFF. CDR3 nucleotides: TGTGCCAGCAGCTTTTCCGAGCGGTCATACAATGAGCAGTTCTTC. The full variable domain, with the rest looked up from reference TRBV11-3 and TRBJ2-1, is EAGVVQSPRYKIIEKKQPVAFWCNPISGHNTLYWYLQNLGQGPELLIRYENEEAVDDSQLPKDRFSAERLKGVDSTLKIQPAELGDSAVYLCASSFSERSYNEQFFGPGTRLTVL.

This clonotype was counted between two and nine times. The V and J genes are TRBV7-8 and TRBJ2-3; the match to TRBD2 covers 14 bases. Germline lookup yields CDR1 SGHVS and CDR2 FQNEAQ. The V segment lost 4 bases and the J segment 4 bases; nucleotides outside the gene matches: 7. The CDR3 covers 17 residues. CDR3 sequence reads: CASSSGLAGARPDTQYF. CDR3 nucleotides: TGTGCCAGCAGCTCGGGACTAGCGGGGGCGCGGCCAGATACGCAGTATTTT. The complete variable domain, with remaining parts taken from reference TRBV7-8 and TRBJ2-3, reads GAGVSQSPRYKVAKRGQDVALRCDPISGHVSLFWYQQALGQGPEFLTYFQNEAQLDKSGLPSDRFFAERPEGSVSTLKIQRTQQEDSAVYLCASSSGLAGARPDTQYFGPGTRLTVL.

This clonotype was found a few times. This chain uses TRBV24-1 with TRBJ1-4; tentative D call: TRBD1 (5 bases). The CDR3 consists of 18 residues. Trimming pared 3 bases from V and 8 bases from J, leaving 24 bases between. CDR1 KGHDR and CDR2 SFDVKD come from the germline V gene. CDR3 in amino acids: CATSDPDIREAGQEKLFF. The DNA for the CDR3 is TGTGCCACCAGTGATCCTGATATCAGGGAAGCGGGGCAGGAAAAACTGTTTTTT.

This clonotype was recorded many times. This rearrangement joins TRBV10-3 to TRBJ1-5, with D possibly being TRBD1 (6 bases). V lost 4 bases, J lost 2 bases, and 6 bases lay in between. The CDR3 consists of 13 residues. Per germline, CDR1 ENHRY and CDR2 SYGVKD. The CDR3 DNA follows: TGTGCCATCAGTGGGACAGGCAATCAGCCCCAGCATTTT. Residues: CAISGTGNQPQHF.

This clonotype was recorded at least ten times. The chain couples TRBV28 to TRBJ2-1; 8 bases map to TRBD1. Germline loops: CDR1 MDHEN, CDR2 SYDVKM. CDR3 length: 15 amino acids. J lost 2 bases, V lost 8 bases, and 8 bases had no gene match. CDR3 sequence: CASVGGTGTYNEQFF. The CDR3 coding sequence is TGTGCCAGCGTCGGCGGGACAGGCACCTACAATGAGCAGTTCTTC.

This clonotype was seen only a few times. V usage is TRBV7-9 and J usage is TRBJ2-7; D is possibly TRBD1 (6 bases). Trimming removed 4 bases from V and 3 bases from J, with 13 bases in between. This CDR3 contains 14 residues. The V gene's germline CDR1 is SEHNR and CDR2 FQNEAQ (reference sequence). The CDR3 DNA sequence: TGTGCCAGCAGCTCCATGAACAGGGACTACGAGCAGTACGTC. Translated: CASSSMNRDYEQYV.

This chain connects TRBV29-1 to TRBJ1-1, with TRBD1 as a possible D gene (5 bases). V was cut by 6 bases and J by 0 bases, with 11 bases left in between. The CDR3 loop spans 13 amino acids. The V gene's germline CDR1 is SQVTM and CDR2 ANQGSEA. This CDR3 reads CSVEQDLNTEAFF. Written as DNA, the CDR3 is TGCAGCGTGGAACAGGATTTGAACACTGAAGCTTTCTTT.

The chain is built from TRBV5-1 and TRBJ1-1; D uncertain. The CDR3 consists of 16 residues. The germline V and J ends were trimmed by 3 bases and 4 bases, with 19 bases remaining between them. Germline-derived CDR1 and CDR2 are SGHRS and YFSETQ. CDR3 sequence: CASSSSGVPGGTEAFF. Written as DNA, the CDR3 is TGCGCCAGCAGCTCCTCGGGCGTCCCGGGCGGCACTGAAGCTTTCTTT.

This clonotype was counted between two and nine times. The rearrangement joins TRBV11-1 to TRBJ1-1; D unclear. Trimming left V 6 bases short and J 3 bases short, with 17 bases between. Looked up from germline, CDR1 is SGHAT and CDR2 is FQDESV (reference sequence). CDR3 size: 15 residues. CDR3 amino acids: CASRAGSNSHTEAFF. The CDR3 DNA reads as TGTGCCAGCAGGGCGGGGTCCAACTCTCACACTGAAGCTTTCTTT. Full variable domain (missing parts from reference TRBV11-1 and TRBJ1-1): EAEVAQSPRYKITEKSQAVAFWCDPISGHATLYWYRQILGQGPELLVQFQDESVVDDSQLPKDRFSAERLKGVDSTLKIQPAELGDSAMYLCASRAGSNSHTEAFFGQGTRLTVV.

CDR3 residues: CASSFSGTGAYEQYF. In nucleotides, the CDR3 is TGCGCCAGCAGCTTCTCCGGGACAGGGGCCTACGAGCAGTACTTC. This sequence joins TRBV5-1 and TRBJ2-7, with 10 bases lining up with TRBD1. Germline V CDR1 and CDR2: SGHRS, YFSETQ. The length of the CDR3 is 15 residues. V lost 2 bases to trimming and J lost 2 bases; unmatched junction nucleotides: 4.

This clonotype was picked up a small number of times. The chain is built from TRBV12-3 or TRBV12-4 and TRBJ2-7; a weak D match, TRBD1 (5 bases). Trimming removed 5 bases from V and 6 bases from J, with 11 bases in between. CDR3 length equals 12 residues. For the CDR3, the DNA is TGTGCCAGCAGTCAGGGATATGGCGAGCAGTACGTC. Translated: CASSQGYGEQYV.

This clonotype showed up just a few times. The genes are TRBV20-1 and TRBJ2-5; 8 bases are a match to TRBD2. CDR3 length equals 16 residues. V trimming: 0 bases; J trimming: 5 bases; junction bases outside the gene matches: 11. Germline values: CDR1 DFQATT, CDR2 SNEGSKA (reference sequence). The CDR3: CSARDSSGGLRETQYF. The CDR3, as DNA: TGCAGTGCTAGAGATTCGAGCGGGGGCCTCCGGGAGACCCAGTACTTC.

The CDR3 DNA reads TGTGCCAGCAGCGCAGGCGGGACAGGAACTTACAATGAGCAGTTCTTC. This sequence encodes CASSAGGTGTYNEQFF. The rearrangement links TRBV9 to TRBJ2-1, with 8 nucleotides matching TRBD1. The CDR3 has 16 amino acids. Germline values: CDR1 SGDLS, CDR2 YYNGEE. The J segment lost 4 bases and the V segment lost 3 bases, leaving 9 bases of the junction unmatched.

The gene calls are TRBV12-3 or TRBV12-4 and TRBJ2-1; 11 nucleotides match TRBD2. The trim removed 7 bases at V and 7 bases at J, leaving 9 bases unmatched. This CDR3 contains 15 residues. CDR3 loop: CASKAGLAVRNEQFF. Here the CDR3 DNA reads TGTGCCAGCAAAGCGGGACTAGCGGTGAGGAATGAGCAGTTCTTC.

This clonotype showed up just once. One end of the junction is discordant with germline, which a read error may explain. The chain employs TRBV10-3 and TRBJ2-1; TRBD2 aligns across 14 bases. The CDR3 contains 19 residues. The germline CDR1 and CDR2 sequences are ENHRY and SYGVKD. The CDR3 nucleotides read TGTGCCATCAGTCAGTCCGGGACTAGCGGGAGTGAGTCCTACAATGAGCAGTTCTTC. Protein product: CAISQSGTSGSESYNEQFF.

This chain uses TRBV4-1 with TRBJ2-6; D might be TRBD1 (6 bases). Between the trimmed V and J ends, which lost 4 bases and 0 bases, there was a span of 13 bases. This CDR3 is 17 amino acids long. CDR1 and CDR2 (germline): MGHRA, YSYEKL. The CDR3 protein is CASSPRAGDSGANVLTF. DNA of the CDR3: TGCGCCAGCAGCCCGCGGGCAGGGGACTCTGGGGCCAACGTCCTGACTTTC.